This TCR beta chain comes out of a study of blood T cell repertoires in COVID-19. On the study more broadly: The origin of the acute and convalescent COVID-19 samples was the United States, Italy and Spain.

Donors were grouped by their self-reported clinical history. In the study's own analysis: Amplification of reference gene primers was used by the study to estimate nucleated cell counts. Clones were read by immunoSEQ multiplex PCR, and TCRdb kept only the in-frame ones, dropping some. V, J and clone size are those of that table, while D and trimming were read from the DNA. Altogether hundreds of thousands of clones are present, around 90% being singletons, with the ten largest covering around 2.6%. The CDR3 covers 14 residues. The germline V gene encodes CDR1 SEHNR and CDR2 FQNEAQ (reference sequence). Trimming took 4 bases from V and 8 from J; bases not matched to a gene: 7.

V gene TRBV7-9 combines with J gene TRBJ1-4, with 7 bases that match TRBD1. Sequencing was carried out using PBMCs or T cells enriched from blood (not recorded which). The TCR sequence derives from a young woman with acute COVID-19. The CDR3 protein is CASSSFRGKEKLFF. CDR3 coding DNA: TGTGCCAGCAGCTCCTTCAGGGGGAAGGAAAAACTGTTTTTT.